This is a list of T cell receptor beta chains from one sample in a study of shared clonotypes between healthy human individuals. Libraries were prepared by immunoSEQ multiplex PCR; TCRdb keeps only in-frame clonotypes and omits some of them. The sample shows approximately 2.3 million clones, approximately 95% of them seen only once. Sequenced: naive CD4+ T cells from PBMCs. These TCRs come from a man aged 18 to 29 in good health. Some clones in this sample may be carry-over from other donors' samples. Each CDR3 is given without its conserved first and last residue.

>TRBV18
ASSPGTGNLGGYT
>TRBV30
AWSANLGGVEETQY
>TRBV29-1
SVNTGGTQPQH
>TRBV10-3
AISGTGETTEAF
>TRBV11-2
ASSQRHYGYT
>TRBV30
AWTAGNQPQH
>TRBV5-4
ASSSLRLGGYT
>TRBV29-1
SVDLGSYEQY
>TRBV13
ASSPRGGGEYTGELF
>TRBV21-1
ASSKIGLASDTQY
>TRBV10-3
AISETGTGGTDTQY
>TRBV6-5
ASSYDLPFKF
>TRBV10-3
AISGQGLSGNTIY
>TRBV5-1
ASSLGSGHNEQF
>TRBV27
ASRSHRDSPTVQY
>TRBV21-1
ASSLNRSNQPQH
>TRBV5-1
ASSGGTSGSTGEQF
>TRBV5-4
ASSQAVHNEQF
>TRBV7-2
ASSRSGYEQY
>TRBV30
AWSPPRDRGPLESQPQH
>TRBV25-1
ASSESPTLNEQF
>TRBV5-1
ASSYDPPDTEAF
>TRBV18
ASSRTAINEKLF
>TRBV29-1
SVAGLTVLGYT
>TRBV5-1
ATGTETYNEQF
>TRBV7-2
ASSETGTQETQY
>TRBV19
ASMDSLTVGEKLF
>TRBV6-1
ASSEAGEQF
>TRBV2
ASAQNNRATHEKLF
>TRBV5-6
ASSLGASGSSHEQY
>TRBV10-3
AISEYGEETQY
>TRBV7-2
ASSRGARQETQY
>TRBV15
ATSRVATGQGTDTQY
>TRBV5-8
ASSRLVVGNTEAF
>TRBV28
ASIPPPGLRASTDTQY
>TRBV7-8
ASSPGLAANTGELF
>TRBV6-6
ASSLGLAEYNEQF
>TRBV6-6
ASSGIPTGTNTEAF
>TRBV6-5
ASSYHRGAGTGELF
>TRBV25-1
ASSSRTPTGELF
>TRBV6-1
ASSDGSRTEGYGYT
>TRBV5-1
ASSLGDIRNSPLH
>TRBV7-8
ASSSVRTGAGELF
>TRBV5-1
ASSFPGGELF
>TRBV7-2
ASSQRTGLEKLF
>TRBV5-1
ASSLDRPPGNTIY
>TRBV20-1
SAVGGEQY
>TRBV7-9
ASSIRVGYT
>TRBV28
ASSSGQVSTDTQY
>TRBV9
ASSVTTGELF
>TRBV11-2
ASSLAPGRGYTEAF
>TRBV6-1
ASRTLPGGADTQY
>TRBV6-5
ASSRAGVNTEAF
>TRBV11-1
ASSIRGLAGPPDTQY
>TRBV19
ASGRDSQETQY
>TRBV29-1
SVGDGLAIVSTKRDEQF
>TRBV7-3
ASSLLASGNNNEQF
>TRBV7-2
ASSPGRGVEAF
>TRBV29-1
SVANLAGVGDGELF
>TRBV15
ATSRDEEAYEQY